This T cell receptor beta chain came from a study of human T cells and chemical hapten exposure. Study background: The study lasted roughly 26 weeks, and patients were dosed weekly with diphenylcyclopropenone on the scalp throughout. The study enrolled mostly female patients with alopecia areata, totalis or universalis.

As to time point: patch test 3, about 24 weeks after DPC sensitization. Specified treatment: therapeutic diphenylcyclopropenone sensitization with weekly scalp DPC. At every patch-test visit, blood was drawn before the patch test was applied. One entry per CDR3 protein, called by TCRdb with MiXCR from the RACE reads. The sample lists about 160,000 distinct CDR3 sequences, roughly 25% seen once, with 2.1% in the top ten. V lost 7 bases, J lost 6 bases, and 7 bases stayed unmatched. Germline CDR1 MNHEY, CDR2 SVGAGI. The CDR3 sequence is 13 residues long. The origin of this receptor is a woman in her late teens or twenties with alopecia areata. Some clones in this sample may be carry-over from other donors' samples. The rearrangement links TRBV6-5 to TRBJ1-1; 8 positions match TRBD1. Sequences were derived from whole blood, sampled in connection with sensitization to the hapten diphenylcyclopropenone (DPC). The CDR3 DNA reads TGTGCCAGCACTCGGACAGGGATGCCTGAAGCTTTCTTT. It is translated as CASTRTGMPEAFF.